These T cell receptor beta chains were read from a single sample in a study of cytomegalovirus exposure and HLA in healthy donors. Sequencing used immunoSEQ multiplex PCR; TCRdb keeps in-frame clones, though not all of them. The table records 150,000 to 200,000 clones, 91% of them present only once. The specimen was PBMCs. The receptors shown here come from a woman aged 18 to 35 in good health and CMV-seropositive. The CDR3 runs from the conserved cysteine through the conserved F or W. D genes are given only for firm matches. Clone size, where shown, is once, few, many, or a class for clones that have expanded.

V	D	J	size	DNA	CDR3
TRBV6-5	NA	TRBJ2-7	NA	TGTGCCAGCAGTTATTTTCAGAATTCCTACGAGCAGTACTTC	CASSYFQNSYEQYF
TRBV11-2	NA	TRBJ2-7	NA	TGTGCCAGCAGCCTTCCTCCTAACTACGAGCAGTACTTC	CASSLPPNYEQYF
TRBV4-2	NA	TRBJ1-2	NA	TGTGCCAGCAGCCAAGAGATCAGCAGGGAATACTATGGCTACACCTTC	CASSQEISREYYGYTF
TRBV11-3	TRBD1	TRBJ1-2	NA	TGTGCCAGCAGCTTAGAGGGCAGGGGGCGGTCTAACTATGGCTACACCTTC	CASSLEGRGRSNYGYTF
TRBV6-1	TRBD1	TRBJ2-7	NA	TGTGCCAGCAGTGAAGGAAGGGACAGTTTCTACGAGCAGTACTTC	CASSEGRDSFYEQYF
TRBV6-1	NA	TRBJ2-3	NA	TGTGCCAGCAGTGAAGTAAGGTGGAAACGGACTAGCACAGATACGCAGTATTTT	CASSEVRWKRTSTDTQYF
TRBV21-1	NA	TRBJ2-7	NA	TGTGCCAGCAGCAAAATAGCGCAGGGACAGCATTTTTCCTACGAGCAGTACTTC	CASSKIAQGQHFSYEQYF
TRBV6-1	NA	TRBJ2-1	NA	TGTGCCAGCAGTGGGGGAGGTTGGGGTCTCCCCTACAATGAGCAGTTCTTC	CASSGGGWGLPYNEQFF
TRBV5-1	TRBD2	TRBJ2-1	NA	TGCGCCAGCACCCTAGCGGGACAAACTTACAATGAGCAGTTCTTC	CASTLAGQTYNEQFF
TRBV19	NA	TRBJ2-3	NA	TGTGCCAGTAGGGGGCTAGCGAGCACAGATACGCAGTATTTT	CASRGLASTDTQYF
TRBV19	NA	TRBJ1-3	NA	TGTGCCAGTAGTATCCAGAGACGACAGAGCTCTGGAAACACCATATATTTT	CASSIQRRQSSGNTIYF
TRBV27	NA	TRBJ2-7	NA	TGTGCCAGCAGTTTACACCCCGCTGACCAGGGTGCCTACGAGCAGTACTTC	CASSLHPADQGAYEQYF
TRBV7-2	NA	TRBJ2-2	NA	TGTGCCAGCAGCTTAGGGGTGCGGGGGAACACCGGGGAGCTGTTTTTT	CASSLGVRGNTGELFF
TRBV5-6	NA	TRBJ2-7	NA	TGTGCCAGCAGCTTCGGGGGTGGTTCCTACGAGCAGTACTTC	CASSFGGGSYEQYF
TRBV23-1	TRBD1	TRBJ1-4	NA	TGCGCCAGCAGTTTTCAAGGGGGCGGTTCACTGTTTTTT	CASSFQGGGSLFF
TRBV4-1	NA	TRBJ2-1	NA	TGCGCCAGCAGCCAAAGATCAGTTAATGAGCAGTTCTTC	CASSQRSVNEQFF
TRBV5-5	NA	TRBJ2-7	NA	TGTGCCAGCAGCACCTCAAGAGCGGGCGCCTACGAGCAGTACTTC	CASSTSRAGAYEQYF
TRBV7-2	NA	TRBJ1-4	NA	TGTGCCAGCAGCCCCCGACACACAACTAATGAAAAACTGTTTTTT	CASSPRHTTNEKLFF
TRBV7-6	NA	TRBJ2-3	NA	TGTGCCAGCAGCTTACGGGGAGCCTACAGCACAGATACGCAGTATTTT	CASSLRGAYSTDTQYF
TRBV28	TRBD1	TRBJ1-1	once	TGTGCCAGCAGTACCCCGGGACAGGGAAACACTGAAGCTTTCTTT	CASSTPGQGNTEAFF
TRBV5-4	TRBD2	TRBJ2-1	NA	TGTGCCAGCAGCTTGGGTGGACTAGATGGGAATGAGCAGTTCTTC	CASSLGGLDGNEQFF
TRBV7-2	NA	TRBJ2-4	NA	TGTGCCAGCAGCTTATATAGCGGGCGCGGGGGCCCTCGCCCCATTCAGTACTTC	CASSLYSGRGGPRPIQYF
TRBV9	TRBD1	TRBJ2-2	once	TGTGCCAGCAGCGTAAGGACAGGGCCCGGGGAGCTGTTTTTT	CASSVRTGPGELFF
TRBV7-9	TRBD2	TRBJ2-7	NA	TGTGCCAGCAGCGTGACTAGCGGGGGCTACAAGGACTACGAGCAGTACTTC	CASSVTSGGYKDYEQYF
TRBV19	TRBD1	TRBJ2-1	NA	TGTGCCAGTAGTTACCGGGACAGGGAAGTAAGTGAGCAGTTCTTC	CASSYRDREVSEQFF
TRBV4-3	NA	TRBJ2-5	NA	TGCGCCAGCAGCCAAGGGGAGTTCATGGATCAGGAGACCCAGTACTTC	CASSQGEFMDQETQYF
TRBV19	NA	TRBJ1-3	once	TGTGCCAGTAAGCTGGGACACGGCTCTGGAAACACCATATATTTT	CASKLGHGSGNTIYF
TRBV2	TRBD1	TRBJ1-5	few	TGTGCCAGCAGTCGACAGGGGTTCAATCAGCCCCAGCATTTT	CASSRQGFNQPQHF
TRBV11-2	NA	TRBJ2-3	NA	TGTGCCAGCAGCCTGGGACGGGGGACCACAGATACGCAGTATTTT	CASSLGRGTTDTQYF
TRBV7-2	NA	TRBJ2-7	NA	TGTGCCAGCAGCCGGGACACCTTTTTAGAGCAGTACTTC	CASSRDTFLEQYF
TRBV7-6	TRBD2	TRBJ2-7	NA	TGTGCCAGCAGCCCCGGCGGGGGGGGCTCCTACGAGCAGTACTTC	CASSPGGGGSYEQYF
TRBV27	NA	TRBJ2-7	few	TGTGCCAGCAGTTACTCGACGGGTGAGGACGAGCAGTACTTC	CASSYSTGEDEQYF
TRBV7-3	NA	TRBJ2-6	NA	TGTGCCAGCAGCTTAGGGGGCAGGACGTTCTCTGGGGCCAACGTCCTGACTTTC	CASSLGGRTFSGANVLTF
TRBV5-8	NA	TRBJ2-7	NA	TGTGCCAGCAGCTTGCTCGGGGATCTATACGAGCAGTACTTC	CASSLLGDLYEQYF
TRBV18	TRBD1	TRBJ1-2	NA	TGTGCCAGCTCACCGTCTCCGGGACAGCTGGCCGTTTACTATGGCTACACCTTC	CASSPSPGQLAVYYGYTF
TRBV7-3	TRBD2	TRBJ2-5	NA	TGTGCCAGCAGCTTATTGGGCGGGAGGGCGAGGGAGACCCAGTACTTC	CASSLLGGRARETQYF
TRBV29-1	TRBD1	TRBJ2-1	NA	TGCAGCGTCCGAGGACAGGGGAGTCTCAATGAGCAGTTCTTC	CSVRGQGSLNEQFF
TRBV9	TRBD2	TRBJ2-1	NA	TGTGCCAGCAGCGTAACTAGCGGGGAAGACAATGAGCAGTTCTTC	CASSVTSGEDNEQFF
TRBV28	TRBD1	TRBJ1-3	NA	TGTGCCAGCAGTTTACATCAGGGGGGAGGAAACACCATATATTTT	CASSLHQGGGNTIYF
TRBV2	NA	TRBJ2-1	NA	TGTGCCAGCAGTCCGGGGAGCTCCTACAATGAGCAGTTCTTC	CASSPGSSYNEQFF
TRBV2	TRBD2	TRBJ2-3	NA	TGTGCCAGCAGTGACCCGGGAGGTAGGACAGATACGCAGTATTTT	CASSDPGGRTDTQYF
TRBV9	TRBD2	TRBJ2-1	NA	TGTGCCAGCAGCGTAGGGACTAGCGGGGACAATGAGCAGTTCTTC	CASSVGTSGDNEQFF
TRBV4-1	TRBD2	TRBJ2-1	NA	TGCGCCAGCAGGGTGGCTAGCGGGAGGTTCGAGCAGTTCTTC	CASRVASGRFEQFF
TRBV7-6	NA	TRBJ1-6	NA	TGTGCCAGCAGCTTAGGATCCGGTCTGAATTCACCCCTCCACTTT	CASSLGSGLNSPLHF
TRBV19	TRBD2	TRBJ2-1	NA	TGTGCCAGTACCCCCAAACTAGCGGGGGGGCCCAATGAGCAGTTCTTC	CASTPKLAGGPNEQFF
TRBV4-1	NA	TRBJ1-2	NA	TGCGCCAGCAGCCAAGAAAACGGGGGCTACACCTTC	CASSQENGGYTF
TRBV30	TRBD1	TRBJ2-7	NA	TGTGCCTGGAGACAGGGGGCATCCTACGAGCAGTACTTC	CAWRQGASYEQYF